These T cell receptor beta chains were read from a single sample in a study of shared clonotypes between healthy human individuals. Profiling relied on immunoSEQ multiplex PCR, and the TCRdb table lists in-frame clones only, not all of them. The repertoire holds fewer than 1 million clones, with approximately 96% as singletons. Sequencing was done on a sample of naive CD8+ T cells sorted from blood. These receptors all stem from a man younger than 40 in good health. The CDR3 runs from the conserved cysteine through the conserved F or W. The D gene is left open where the match is weak. Clone size is shown for a subset of rows, as once, few, many or a class of expanded clone.

D gene: TRBD2; J gene: TRBJ2-5; clone size: .; V gene: TRBV7-3; CDR3 DNA: TGTGCCAGCAGCGTAGGGACTAGCGGGACAGAGACCCAGTACTTC; CDR3 protein: CASSVGTSGTETQYF
D gene: TRBD1; J gene: TRBJ1-5; clone size: .; V gene: TRBV19; CDR3 DNA: TGTGCCAGTAGGACAACAGGGGTGTGGCAGCCCCAGCATTTT; CDR3 protein: CASRTTGVWQPQHF
D gene: .; J gene: TRBJ2-5; clone size: once; V gene: TRBV11-2; CDR3 DNA: TGTGCCAGCAGCTTAGATGTGACCATCAGGAACTTC; CDR3 protein: CASSLDVTIRNF
D gene: TRBD2; J gene: TRBJ2-3; clone size: .; V gene: TRBV10-3; CDR3 DNA: TGTGCCATCAGTGAGTCGAAGTGGAGGGAGGGAGGTACGCAGTATTTT; CDR3 protein: CAISESKWREGGTQYF
D gene: .; J gene: TRBJ2-1; clone size: .; V gene: TRBV13; CDR3 DNA: TGTGCCAGCAGCTTATTGACTTCGGAGGAGCAGTTCTTC; CDR3 protein: CASSLLTSEEQFF
D gene: TRBD2; J gene: TRBJ2-4; clone size: .; V gene: TRBV4-3; CDR3 DNA: TGCGCCAGCAGCCCCCACAGCGGGAGGCGGAATATTTTGAACATTCAGTACTTC; CDR3 protein: CASSPHSGRRNILNIQYF
D gene: TRBD1; J gene: TRBJ2-7; clone size: .; V gene: TRBV7-6; CDR3 DNA: TGTGCCAGCAGCGACGACAGGGCGGGTCGGTCCTACGAGCAGTACTTC; CDR3 protein: CASSDDRAGRSYEQYF
D gene: TRBD1; J gene: TRBJ2-7; clone size: .; V gene: TRBV6-5; CDR3 DNA: TGTGCCAGCAGTTACGGACAGGGTGCCTACGAGCAGTACTTC; CDR3 protein: CASSYGQGAYEQYF
D gene: TRBD1; J gene: TRBJ2-7; clone size: .; V gene: TRBV6-5; CDR3 DNA: TGTGCCAGCAGTCCCACAGGGGGCGGGCAGTACTTC; CDR3 protein: CASSPTGGGQYF
D gene: .; J gene: TRBJ2-7; clone size: .; V gene: TRBV29-1; CDR3 DNA: TGCAGCGTTGTATTTCTGGGTCGTTTGTACGAGCAGTACTTC; CDR3 protein: CSVVFLGRLYEQYF
D gene: .; J gene: TRBJ2-2; clone size: .; V gene: TRBV11-2; CDR3 DNA: TGTGCCAGCAGCTACTTTCCCAGGGGGGCCGGGGAGCTGTTTTTT; CDR3 protein: CASSYFPRGAGELFF
D gene: .; J gene: TRBJ2-7; clone size: .; V gene: TRBV13; CDR3 DNA: TGTGCCAGCAGCTTAGGCCCAGGGGACCCGTACTTC; CDR3 protein: CASSLGPGDPYF
D gene: TRBD2; J gene: TRBJ2-2; clone size: .; V gene: TRBV9; CDR3 DNA: TGTGCCAGCAGCGCGAGTTTGAGCGGGACGGACACCGGGGAGCTGTTTTTT; CDR3 protein: CASSASLSGTDTGELFF
D gene: .; J gene: TRBJ2-7; clone size: .; V gene: TRBV7-9; CDR3 DNA: TGTGCCAGCAGCTGGGCCGGGAACTCCTACGAGCAGTACTTC; CDR3 protein: CASSWAGNSYEQYF
D gene: .; J gene: TRBJ1-2; clone size: once; V gene: TRBV5-6; CDR3 DNA: TGTGCCAGCAGCTTGTATCTATACAGAAACTATGGCTACACCTTC; CDR3 protein: CASSLYLYRNYGYTF
D gene: .; J gene: TRBJ1-5; clone size: .; V gene: TRBV6-6; CDR3 DNA: TGTGCCAGTTCGGGGTTTCCGCATCAGCCCCAGCATTTT; CDR3 protein: CASSGFPHQPQHF
D gene: TRBD2; J gene: TRBJ2-7; clone size: .; V gene: TRBV11-1; CDR3 DNA: TGTGCCAGCAGCCCGGGACTAGCGAACCTCTACGAGCAGTACTTC; CDR3 protein: CASSPGLANLYEQYF
D gene: .; J gene: TRBJ2-1; clone size: .; V gene: TRBV27; CDR3 DNA: TGTGCCAGCAGTTTTAGCCGGCCCGATGAGCAGTTCTTC; CDR3 protein: CASSFSRPDEQFF
D gene: .; J gene: TRBJ2-2; clone size: .; V gene: TRBV2; CDR3 DNA: TGTGCCAGCAGTGAAATAGTCCACCCCGGGGAGCTGTTTTTT; CDR3 protein: CASSEIVHPGELFF
D gene: .; J gene: TRBJ2-1; clone size: .; V gene: TRBV7-2; CDR3 DNA: TGTGCCAGCAGCCCCACGAGCTCCTACAATGAGCAGTTCTTC; CDR3 protein: CASSPTSSYNEQFF
D gene: TRBD2; J gene: TRBJ2-7; clone size: .; V gene: TRBV7-9; CDR3 DNA: TGTGCCAGCAGCTCCTACCGGGGGGAGTACGAGCAGTACTTC; CDR3 protein: CASSSYRGEYEQYF
D gene: .; J gene: TRBJ2-6; clone size: .; V gene: TRBV29-1; CDR3 DNA: TGCAGCGTTGCGCCCTCCCCTGGAATCCCTGGGGCCAACGTCCTGACTTTC; CDR3 protein: CSVAPSPGIPGANVLTF
D gene: TRBD2; J gene: TRBJ2-7; clone size: .; V gene: TRBV7-9; CDR3 DNA: TGTGCCAGCAGCTTAGCGACTAGCGGGAGCTACGAGCAGTACTTC; CDR3 protein: CASSLATSGSYEQYF
D gene: TRBD1; J gene: TRBJ1-5; clone size: .; V gene: TRBV28; CDR3 DNA: TGTGCCAGCAGTTCAGCTGAGGGGACAGGGGGCTATCAGCCCCAGCATTTT; CDR3 protein: CASSSAEGTGGYQPQHF
D gene: .; J gene: TRBJ2-1; clone size: .; V gene: TRBV7-3; CDR3 DNA: TGTGCCAGCAGCTTGCCGGGACGGACAGACAATGAGCAGTTCTTC; CDR3 protein: CASSLPGRTDNEQFF
D gene: TRBD1; J gene: TRBJ1-4; clone size: .; V gene: TRBV28; CDR3 DNA: TGTGCCAGCAGTTTAAGTTCTGGGTGGGGACAGGCCTCACAAAAGGAAAAACTGTTTTTT; CDR3 protein: CASSLSSGWGQASQKEKLFF
D gene: .; J gene: TRBJ2-1; clone size: .; V gene: TRBV6-1; CDR3 DNA: TGTGCCAGCAGAATAGACATAAGCTCCTACAATGAGCAGTTCTTC; CDR3 protein: CASRIDISSYNEQFF
D gene: .; J gene: TRBJ1-5; clone size: .; V gene: TRBV9; CDR3 DNA: TGTGCCAGCAGCCCCGGGTCGAATCAGCCCCAGCATTTT; CDR3 protein: CASSPGSNQPQHF
D gene: TRBD2; J gene: TRBJ2-4; clone size: .; V gene: TRBV5-6; CDR3 DNA: TGTGCCAGCACAAACTACGCTCTCCGAGCGGGAGGGGACATTCAGTACTTC; CDR3 protein: CASTNYALRAGGDIQYF
D gene: .; J gene: TRBJ2-3; clone size: .; V gene: TRBV5-1; CDR3 DNA: TGCGCCAGCAGCGAGGAGGGCGGGCTCTTCACAGATACGCAGTATTTT; CDR3 protein: CASSEEGGLFTDTQYF
D gene: TRBD2; J gene: TRBJ2-5; clone size: .; V gene: TRBV14; CDR3 DNA: TGTGCCAGCAGCCCTCTAGCGGGGGTCTTTGAGACCCAGTACTTC; CDR3 protein: CASSPLAGVFETQYF
D gene: TRBD1; J gene: TRBJ2-5; clone size: .; V gene: TRBV15; CDR3 DNA: TGTGCCACCAGCAAGGGGACAGGCGGTCTGGAAGAGACCCAGTACTTC; CDR3 protein: CATSKGTGGLEETQYF
D gene: .; J gene: TRBJ2-1; clone size: .; V gene: TRBV27; CDR3 DNA: TGTGCCAGCAGTTTGGACTCTGTGGGGAATGAGCAGTTCTTC; CDR3 protein: CASSLDSVGNEQFF
D gene: .; J gene: TRBJ2-1; clone size: .; V gene: TRBV19; CDR3 DNA: TGTGCCAGTAGTATTCTACAGGGATCCTACAATGAGCAGTTCTTC; CDR3 protein: CASSILQGSYNEQFF
D gene: TRBD1; J gene: TRBJ1-5; clone size: .; V gene: TRBV6-1; CDR3 DNA: TGTGCCAGCAGCGTAGACAGGGGTAATCAGCCCCAGCATTTT; CDR3 protein: CASSVDRGNQPQHF
D gene: .; J gene: TRBJ2-7; clone size: .; V gene: TRBV6-5; CDR3 DNA: TGTGCCAGCAGTCTCGGGGCGCGCAACGAGCAGTACTTC; CDR3 protein: CASSLGARNEQYF
D gene: .; J gene: TRBJ1-1; clone size: .; V gene: TRBV4-1; CDR3 DNA: TGCGCCAGCAGCCAACCAAATCGAGGTACTGAAGCTTTCTTT; CDR3 protein: CASSQPNRGTEAFF
D gene: TRBD1; J gene: TRBJ2-1; clone size: .; V gene: TRBV7-9; CDR3 DNA: TGTGCCAGCAGCTCAGACGGACAGGCGAGGAACTACAATGAGCAGTTCTTC; CDR3 protein: CASSSDGQARNYNEQFF
D gene: TRBD1; J gene: TRBJ1-1; clone size: .; V gene: TRBV7-3; CDR3 DNA: TGTGCCAGCAGCTCTACAGGGGACGGAGCTGAAGCTTTCTTT; CDR3 protein: CASSSTGDGAEAFF